This TCR beta chain was captured by sequencing in a study of graft-versus-host responses after intestinal transplantation. At the level of the study: Anti-thymocyte globulin was used for induction in all recipients, who then took tacrolimus and steroids for approximately 3 years. Notes on the study in general: GvH clones were identified in recipient marrow, with some first appearing in ileum or blood. Within the allografts of patients who had graft-donor T cell macrochimerism, graft-versus-host to host-versus-graft clonal ratios were high.

Concerning this clone itself: The target antigen is unknown.

Germline CDR1 and CDR2: LNHDA and SQIVND (reference sequence). Trimming pared 5 bases from V and 2 bases from J, leaving 15 bases between. This CDR3 is 15 amino acids long. The assay was immunoSEQ multiplex PCR, and TCRdb's table has in-frame clones only and misses some. The sample records roughly 7,700 clones, over 90% being singletons. This sequence joins TRBV19 and TRBJ1-1, with D unresolved. The specimen comprised PBMCs, sampled 11 days after intestinal transplantation. The receptor was isolated from a human patient who received an intestinal transplant, so some T cells may come from the graft donor. CDR3 in amino acids: CASSSSGMSNTEAFF. The CDR3 nucleotides read TGTGCCAGTAGTTCCTCCGGGATGTCAAACACTGAAGCTTTCTTT.